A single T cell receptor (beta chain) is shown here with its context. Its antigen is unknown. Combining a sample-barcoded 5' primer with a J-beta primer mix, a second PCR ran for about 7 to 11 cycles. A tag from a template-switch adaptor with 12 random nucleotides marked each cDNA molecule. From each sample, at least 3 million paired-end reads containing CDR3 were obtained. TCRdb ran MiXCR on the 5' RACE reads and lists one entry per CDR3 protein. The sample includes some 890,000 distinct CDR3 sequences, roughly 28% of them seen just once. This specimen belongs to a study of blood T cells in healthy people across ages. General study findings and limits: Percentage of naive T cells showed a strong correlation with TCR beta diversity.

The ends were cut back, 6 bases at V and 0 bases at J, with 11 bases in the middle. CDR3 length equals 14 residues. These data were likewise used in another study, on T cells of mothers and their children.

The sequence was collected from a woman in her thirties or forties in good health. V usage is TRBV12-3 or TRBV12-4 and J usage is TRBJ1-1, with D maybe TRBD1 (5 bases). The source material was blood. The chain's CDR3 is CASSPAGMNTEAFF. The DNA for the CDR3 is TGTGCCAGCAGCCCCGCAGGGATGAACACTGAAGCTTTCTTT.